These T cell receptor beta chains were read from a single sample in a study of cytomegalovirus exposure and HLA in healthy donors. Generated by immunoSEQ multiplex PCR, the TCRdb table keeps only in-frame clones and is missing some. This sample's clone table lists about 120,000 clones. Sequenced sample: PBMCs. The receptor source for this set is a man between 18 and 35 years old in good health and CMV-seronegative. Each CDR3 is given with its conserved first and last residue. A D gene is named only where the DNA matches it firmly.

V	D	length	J	CDR3	DNA
TRBV6-1	-	11	TRBJ1-5	CASGSLQPQHF	TGTGCCAGCGGGAGTTTACAGCCCCAGCATTTT
TRBV11-2	TRBD2	15	TRBJ2-1	CASSLLAGGPNEQFF	TGTGCCAGCAGCCTACTAGCGGGAGGGCCCAATGAGCAGTTCTTC
TRBV19	-	15	TRBJ1-2	CASSISGPATYGYTF	TGTGCCAGTAGTATCTCTGGGCCGGCTACATATGGCTACACCTTC
TRBV7-9	-	14	TRBJ2-2	CASSMGLGSGELFF	TGTGCCAGCAGCATGGGACTTGGGAGCGGGGAGCTGTTTTTT
TRBV7-9	TRBD2	15	TRBJ2-5	CASSFIGRAGETQYF	TGTGCCAGCAGCTTCATCGGGAGGGCCGGGGAGACCCAGTACTTC
TRBV27	TRBD2	14	TRBJ2-3	CASSRGLAGAAQYF	TGTGCCAGCAGTCGGGGACTAGCGGGAGCGGCGCAGTATTTT
TRBV27	TRBD1	14	TRBJ2-7	CASSDRGELYEQYF	TGTGCCAGCAGCGACAGGGGGGAGCTATACGAGCAGTACTTC
TRBV5-8	-	14	TRBJ1-5	CASSSPWARQPQHF	TGTGCCAGCAGCTCCCCCTGGGCCCGTCAGCCCCAGCATTTT
TRBV5-1	TRBD1	17	TRBJ1-6	CASSYLNPGQGWSPLHF	TGCGCCAGCAGCTACCTCAATCCGGGACAGGGCTGGTCACCCCTCCACTTT
TRBV6-6	-	12	TRBJ1-6	CASRQGNSPLHF	TGTGCCAGCAGACAGGGAAATTCACCCCTCCACTTT
TRBV7-3	TRBD2	17	TRBJ2-1	CASSLMLGTSEDNEQFF	TGTGCCAGCAGCTTAATGCTTGGGACTAGCGAGGACAATGAGCAGTTCTTC
TRBV28	-	11	TRBJ1-1	CASRIGDEAFF	TGTGCCAGCAGGATCGGTGATGAAGCTTTCTTT
TRBV7-9	TRBD2	16	TRBJ2-1	CASSPTEGRAGNEQFF	TGTGCCAGCAGCCCGACGGAAGGGAGGGCCGGCAATGAGCAGTTCTTC
TRBV11-3	-	13	TRBJ1-1	CASSPRMSTEAFF	TGTGCCAGCAGCCCCCGTATGAGCACTGAAGCTTTCTTT
TRBV28	TRBD2	18	TRBJ2-2	CASSSTTLAGADTGELFF	TGTGCCAGCAGTTCCACAACCCTAGCGGGAGCCGACACCGGGGAGCTGTTTTTT
TRBV10-2	-	11	TRBJ2-2	CASSPAGELFF	TGCGCCAGCAGCCCTGCCGGGGAGCTGTTTTTT
TRBV27	-	16	TRBJ2-1	CASSFYQGSSYNEQFF	TGTGCCAGCAGTTTTTATCAGGGGAGCTCCTACAATGAGCAGTTCTTC
TRBV9	-	13	TRBJ2-7	CASSNENPYEQYF	TGTGCCAGCAGCAACGAGAACCCCTACGAGCAGTACTTC
TRBV7-8	-	14	TRBJ2-1	CASSPKAYGNEQFF	TGTGCCAGCAGCCCGAAGGCCTACGGGAATGAGCAGTTCTTC
TRBV25-1	-	16	TRBJ2-3	CASSALGLQGSDTQYF	TGTGCCAGCAGTGCCCTCGGGTTGCAGGGATCAGATACGCAGTATTTT
TRBV4-3	-	18	TRBJ2-1	CASSQDFIGWSQGYEQFF	TGCGCCAGCAGCCAAGATTTTATAGGGTGGAGTCAGGGGTATGAGCAGTTCTTC
TRBV4-2	TRBD1	15	TRBJ2-5	CASSAGQGGRETQYF	TGTGCCAGCAGCGCCGGACAGGGGGGACGGGAGACCCAGTACTTC
TRBV10-3	-	13	TRBJ1-2	CAISESDWGGYTF	TGTGCCATCAGTGAGTCGGATTGGGGCGGCTACACCTTC
TRBV2	TRBD1	14	TRBJ2-5	CASSGQGREETQYF	TGTGCCAGCAGTGGACAGGGCCGGGAAGAGACCCAGTACTTC
TRBV6-5	-	15	TRBJ2-1	CASRNRVLDYNEQFF	TGTGCCAGCAGGAACCGGGTCCTCGATTACAATGAGCAGTTCTTC
TRBV10-3	-	16	TRBJ1-5	CAISESSGQSNQPQHF	TGTGCCATCAGTGAGTCTTCTGGACAGAGCAATCAGCCCCAGCATTTT
TRBV11-2	TRBD1	15	TRBJ1-3	CASSDRRGAGNTIYF	TGTGCCAGCAGCGACCGCAGGGGGGCTGGAAACACCATATATTTT
TRBV4-3	-	13	TRBJ2-7	CASSQEFSGEQYF	TGCGCCAGCAGCCAAGAGTTCTCGGGCGAGCAGTACTTC
TRBV5-1	-	17	TRBJ1-3	CASSLAAGIRSGNTIYF	TGCGCCAGCAGCTTGGCTGCGGGGATACGCTCTGGAAACACCATATATTTT
TRBV7-9	TRBD2	17	TRBJ2-1	CASSLSVGGPVYNEQFF	TGTGCCAGCAGCTTATCAGTGGGAGGGCCAGTTTACAATGAGCAGTTCTTC
TRBV28	TRBD1	15	TRBJ1-4	CASKTGQGWDEKLFF	TGTGCCAGTAAGACCGGACAGGGATGGGATGAAAAACTGTTTTTT
TRBV10-3	-	14	TRBJ1-2	CAISRSEGRDGYTF	TGTGCCATCAGCCGATCCGAGGGGAGGGATGGCTACACCTTC
TRBV4-2	-	15	TRBJ2-5	CASSLFSRGQETQYF	TGTGCCAGCAGCCTCTTTTCGCGCGGGCAGGAGACCCAGTACTTC
TRBV2	-	15	TRBJ1-4	CASSAMGGGGEKLFF	TGTGCCAGCAGTGCCATGGGCGGGGGGGGTGAAAAACTGTTTTTT
TRBV27	-	14	TRBJ2-7	CASSFQGSSYEQYF	TGTGCCAGCAGTTTTCAGGGGAGCTCCTACGAGCAGTACTTC
TRBV7-3	-	13	TRBJ2-2	CASRQGLTGELFF	TGTGCCAGCAGACAGGGCCTCACCGGGGAGCTGTTTTTT
TRBV7-9	-	14	TRBJ1-2	CASSVEVGDYGYTF	TGTGCCAGCAGCGTAGAGGTCGGAGACTATGGCTACACCTTC
TRBV5-4	-	17	TRBJ2-7	CASSLGPDRLRYYEQYF	TGTGCCAGCAGCTTGGGACCTGACAGACTGAGGTACTACGAGCAGTACTTC
TRBV4-1	TRBD1	15	TRBJ2-7	CASSQAGTGGGEQYF	TGCGCCAGCAGCCAAGCCGGGACAGGGGGCGGCGAGCAGTACTTC
TRBV5-1	-	15	TRBJ2-7	CASSLMGRTLYEQYF	TGCGCCAGCAGCTTGATGGGCAGAACCCTGTACGAGCAGTACTTC
TRBV6-1	-	13	TRBJ2-3	CASSDSRTDTQYF	TGTGCCAGCAGTGATAGTCGCACAGATACGCAGTATTTT
TRBV29-1	-	12	TRBJ1-1	CSVERLSVEAFF	TGCAGCGTTGAACGTTTGTCAGTTGAAGCTTTCTTT
TRBV5-1	-	15	TRBJ1-3	CASSLAGVSGNTIYF	TGCGCCAGCAGCTTGGCAGGGGTCTCTGGAAACACCATATATTTT
TRBV4-2	-	17	TRBJ1-5	CASSQGVTGHSNQPQHF	TGTGCCAGCAGCCAGGGGGTAACGGGACACAGCAATCAGCCCCAGCATTTT
TRBV7-9	-	15	TRBJ2-3	CASSHTFPRTDTQYF	TGTGCCAGCAGCCACACATTCCCGCGCACAGATACGCAGTATTTT
TRBV12-5	TRBD1	15	TRBJ1-1	CASGLGTGVDTEAFF	TGTGCTAGTGGTTTGGGGACAGGGGTTGACACTGAAGCTTTCTTT
TRBV7-2	-	11	TRBJ2-7	CASSQDIEQYF	TGTGCCAGCAGCCAGGACATCGAGCAGTACTTC
TRBV7-2	TRBD1	14	TRBJ2-4	CASSSRQGRNIQYF	TGTGCCAGCAGCTCACGACAGGGAAGGAACATTCAGTACTTC
TRBV10-3	-	16	TRBJ2-5	CAISERGEASWETQYF	TGTGCCATCAGTGAACGCGGGGAGGCATCATGGGAGACCCAGTACTTC
TRBV11-3	TRBD1	13	TRBJ2-7	CASSLAPGGEQYF	TGTGCCAGCAGCTTAGCCCCAGGGGGCGAGCAGTACTTC
TRBV6-5	-	13	TRBJ2-2	CASKGPNTGELFF	TGTGCCAGCAAGGGGCCGAACACCGGGGAGCTGTTTTTT
TRBV9	-	15	TRBJ2-1	CASSASGSSREEQFF	TGTGCCAGCAGCGCTTCCGGGTCGTCGAGGGAGGAGCAGTTCTTC